Presented here are 5 T cell receptor beta chains from one specimen sequenced in a study of T cell clonotyping in hematopoietic cell transplantation. Time point meaning: recipient sample about 28 days before transplant, after cytoreduction. Sequencing was performed with immunoSEQ multiplex PCR; in TCRdb, only in-frame clones are kept and a portion is missing. The table includes 16,000 or so clones, approximately 93% detected once. The specimen was peripheral blood mononuclear cells, collected before stem cell transplant. The receptor source for this set is a man aged 18 to 30 with biphenotypic leukemia. Some clones in this sample may be carry-over from other donors' samples.

In this sample, this clone turned up a few times. Within the sample, other DNA sequences also encode this same CDR3. The chain carries TRBV7-2 and TRBJ2-5; 7 positions agree with TRBD1. The CDR3 is 14 residues long. Germline V gene data show CDR1 as SGHTA and CDR2 as FQGNSA. V lost 1 base to trimming and J lost 5 bases; unmatched junction nucleotides: 4. Here the CDR3 DNA reads TGTGCCAGCAGCTTAGGAGGGGGCGTGGAGACCCAGTACTTC. Amino acids: CASSLGGGVETQYF.

This clone was picked up one time. V usage is TRBV6-5 and J usage is TRBJ2-7, with a tentative D call TRBD2 (6 bases). CDR1 MNHEY and CDR2 SVGAGI come from the germline V gene. This CDR3 is 13 amino acids long. Trimming removed 10 bases from V and 1 base from J, with 14 bases in between. The CDR3 DNA sequence: TGTGCCACCGGGAGTGGTGGGTCCTACGAGCAGTACTTC. This sequence encodes CATGSGGSYEQYF.

The genes are TRBV28 and TRBJ2-7, with 7 bases aligning to TRBD2. The CDR3 is made up of 15 amino acids. The ends lost 7 bases at V and 4 bases at J; junction bases unmatched: 13. Germline CDR1 reads MDHEN; CDR2 reads SYDVKM. CDR3 residues: CASIMTWGGRYEQYF. The CDR3 DNA sequence: TGTGCCAGCATTATGACTTGGGGGGGTAGGTACGAGCAGTACTTC.

V is TRBV6-6 and J is TRBJ1-5; D is ambiguous. V was trimmed by 0 bases and J by 1 base, leaving 10 bases between them. This CDR3 spans 16 amino acids. Looked up from germline, CDR1 is MNHNY and CDR2 is SVGAGI (reference sequence). The CDR3 spells CASSYSTGGSNQPQHF. In DNA, the CDR3 is TGTGCCAGCAGTTACTCGACGGGTGGGAGCAATCAGCCCCAGCATTTT.

V and J are TRBV4-3 and TRBJ2-5; D gene ambiguous. Trimming cost V 3 bases and J 0 bases, with 8 bases left between them. Germline V CDR1 and CDR2: LGHNA, YSLEER. The CDR3 contains 14 residues. CDR3 protein: CASSHYGYQETQYF. The CDR3 DNA is TGCGCCAGCAGCCACTACGGATACCAAGAGACCCAGTACTTC.